This T cell receptor beta chain was profiled in a study of control samples from healthy donors and cancer patients. Clones were read by immunoSEQ multiplex PCR, and TCRdb kept only the in-frame ones, dropping some. The sample has around 120,000 clones; approximately 89% are singletons. Germline assignment: CDR1 MNHNS and CDR2 SASEGT. The CDR3 runs 14 residues. After removal of 2 bases from V and 4 bases from J, the junction contained 5 bases not matched to a gene. This clonotype was sampled from a man between 60 and 75 years old in good health. Source material: blood. V gene TRBV6-1 combines with J gene TRBJ2-7, with 7 bases that match TRBD1. CDR3 in DNA: TGTGCCAGCAGTGAACTGGGACAGCTGTACGAGCAGTACTTC. Amino acids: CASSELGQLYEQYF.